Below are 32 T cell receptor beta chains sequenced from a single sample in a study of cytomegalovirus exposure and HLA in healthy donors. 60 Vbeta and 13 Jbeta primers were used in PCR. The assay was immunoSEQ multiplex PCR, and TCRdb's table has in-frame clones only and misses some. Seen here are 95,000 to 150,000 clones, 15% observed once, and the top ten hold 1.5% to 2%. Sequenced: PBMCs. The source is a woman aged 18-29 years in good health and CMV-seronegative.

Only a few counts were recorded for this clone. This chain joins TRBV7-2 and TRBJ2-7; TRBD2 aligns across 15 bases. The length of the CDR3 is 16 residues. Trimming cost V 2 bases and J 3 bases; bases outside gene matches: 2. Germline CDR1 and CDR2: SGHTA and FQGNSA. The CDR3 bases are TGTGCCAGCAGCTTAAGGGGACTAGCGGGAGGCTACGAGCAGTACTTC. It encodes CASSLRGLAGGYEQYF.

A few counts support this clone. The V call is TRBV11-3, the J call TRBJ2-5; TRBD2 matches 7 bases. Germline V gene lookup returns CDR1 SGHNT and CDR2 YENEEA. CDR3 length: 13 residues. The V segment lost 5 bases and the J segment 3 bases; nucleotides outside the gene matches: 3. In DNA, the CDR3 is TGTGCCAGCAGCCCAAGCGGGGAAGAGACCCAGTACTTC. It codes for CASSPSGEETQYF.

The chain recombines TRBV30 with TRBJ1-1; no reliable D call. Trimming stripped 2 bases from V and 9 bases from J, with 7 bases between. This CDR3 has 10 residues. Germline V gene sequence: CDR1 GTSNPN, CDR2 SVGIG (reference sequence). The DNA for the CDR3 is TGTGCCTGGAGTACAGAACAAGCTTTCTTT. It specifies CAWSTEQAFF. The variable domain in full, with the rest retrieved from reference TRBV30 and TRBJ1-1, is SQTIHQWPATLVQPVGSPLSLECTVEGTSNPNLYWYRQAAGRGLQLLFYSVGIGQISSEVPQNLSASRPQDRQFILSSKKLLLSDSGFYLCAWSTEQAFFGQGTRLTVV.

The table lists this clone with a few counts. This sequence joins TRBV25-1 and TRBJ1-2; weak D call: TRBD1 (6 bases). The CDR3 sequence is 14 residues long. Germline values: CDR1 MGHDK, CDR2 SYGVNS. With 4 bases removed from V and 3 bases from J, the gap between germline ends came to 12 bases. CDR3: CASSGPQGYYGYTF. The CDR3, as DNA: TGTGCCAGCAGTGGTCCACAGGGCTACTATGGCTACACCTTC.

In this sample, this clone turned up a few times. The V call is TRBV19, the J call TRBJ2-7; tentatively, D is TRBD1 (6 bases). From germline, CDR1 is LNHDA and CDR2 SQIVND (reference sequence). This CDR3 is 15 amino acids long. V lost 2 bases, J lost 2 bases, and 13 bases lay in between. This CDR3 reads CASSIRTGHPYEQYF. The CDR3, as DNA: TGTGCCAGTAGTATAAGAACGGGACATCCCTACGAGCAGTACTTC. Drawing the rest from reference TRBV19 and TRBJ2-7, the complete variable domain is DGGITQSPKYLFRKEGQNVTLSCEQNLNHDAMYWYRQDPGQGLRLIYYSQIVNDFQKGDIAEGYSVSREKKESFPLTVTSAQKNPTAFYLCASSIRTGHPYEQYFGPGTRLTVT.

This clone was seen a few times. This sample also contains other DNA sequences that code for the same CDR3. This chain links TRBV29-1 with TRBJ2-7; a possible D gene is TRBD1 (5 bases). Trimming removed 3 bases at V and 3 bases at J, with 15 bases between. This CDR3 region has 14 residues. Germline values: CDR1 SQVTM, CDR2 ANQGSEA. The CDR3 DNA follows: TGCAGCGTTGAGTTCAGGGCTAATAGCTACGAGCAGTACTTC. As protein: CSVEFRANSYEQYF.

This clone was counted between two and nine times. The rearrangement joins TRBV19 to TRBJ2-7; 8 bases map to TRBD1. From germline, CDR1 is LNHDA and CDR2 SQIVND (reference sequence). This CDR3 contains 15 residues. J lost 5 bases, V lost 3 bases, and 9 bases had no gene match. The CDR3 loop reads CASSILDRGNNEQYF. For the CDR3, the DNA is TGTGCCAGTAGTATCCTCGACAGGGGAAACAACGAGCAGTACTTC.

This clone came up once. The chain couples TRBV11-3 to TRBJ1-5; no clear D. The V end lost 4 bases, the J end lost 11 bases, and 18 bases lay between the germline ends. The CDR3 is made up of 14 amino acids. CDR1 and CDR2 from the germline V gene are SGHNT and YENEEA. The CDR3 coding sequence is TGTGCCAGCAGCTCCATCGGGATCCCTCGGGCCCAGCATTTT. Protein: CASSSIGIPRAQHF.

The chain employs TRBV4-3 and TRBJ2-1; 7 bases map to TRBD2. This CDR3 region has 18 residues. Germline CDR1 is LGHNA and CDR2 is YSLEER. Trimming took 1 base from V and 0 from J; bases not matched to a gene: 9. The CDR3 DNA follows: TGCGCCAGCAGCCAAGGACCTGGGGGGGGGACCTCCTACAATGAGCAGTTCTTC. It yields the protein CASSQGPGGGTSYNEQFF.

The V and J genes are TRBV9 and TRBJ2-3, with D tentatively TRBD1 (6 bases). The CDR3 extends over 15 amino acids. Germline V CDR1 and CDR2: SGDLS, YYNGEE. Trimming removed 0 bases from V and 1 base from J, with 9 bases in between. DNA for the CDR3: TGTGCCAGCAGCGTAGGGAACAGGGGCACAGATACGCAGTATTTT. Amino acids: CASSVGNRGTDTQYF.

CDR3: CASSRQVKQPQHF. The CDR3 nucleotides read TGTGCCAGCAGCAGACAGGTAAAGCAGCCCCAGCATTTT. The rearrangement links TRBV28 to TRBJ1-5, with a weak D call TRBD1 (6 bases). Germline V gives CDR1 MDHEN, CDR2 SYDVKM. With 6 bases removed from V and 7 bases from J, the gap between germline ends came to 13 bases. The CDR3 contains 13 residues.

This clone has just one count. The V gene is TRBV27, the J gene TRBJ2-1; 12 nucleotides align to TRBD1. Germline trimming cut 8 bases from V and 7 bases from J; bases unmatched to any gene: 9. CDR1 and CDR2 from the germline V gene are MNHEY and SMNVEV (reference sequence). This CDR3 has 15 amino acids. The CDR3 region is CASLVGTGGRNEQFF. The DNA for the CDR3 is TGTGCCAGCCTAGTCGGGACAGGGGGCAGGAATGAGCAGTTCTTC.

The chain couples TRBV19 to TRBJ2-3; 12 bases are a match to TRBD2. V shed 4 bases, J shed 8 bases, and the junction held 13 bases outside the gene matches. The germline CDR1 and CDR2 sequences are LNHDA and SQIVND (reference sequence). This CDR3 has 17 residues. The CDR3 protein is CASSTQSLAGGPGTQYF. The DNA for the CDR3 is TGTGCCAGTAGTACCCAGTCTCTAGCGGGAGGGCCTGGTACGCAGTATTTT.

This clone occurred a few times. J is TRBJ1-1 and V is TRBV19; 7 positions match TRBD1. Germline CDR1 and CDR2: LNHDA and SQIVND (reference sequence). This CDR3 has 14 residues. Unmatched junction bases numbered 3, after V lost 1 base and J lost 4 bases. In DNA, the CDR3 is TGTGCCAGTAGTATAGCGACAGGGTTCACTGAAGCTTTCTTT. Its translation is CASSIATGFTEAFF.

The chain employs TRBV30 and TRBJ2-5; TRBD1 matches at 8 bases. In germline, CDR1 is GTSNPN, CDR2 SVGIG (reference sequence). J lost 2 bases, V lost 5 bases, and 7 bases had no gene match. The CDR3 is made up of 14 amino acids. This chain's CDR3 is CAWGRTGPQETQYF. The CDR3, as DNA: TGTGCCTGGGGGAGGACAGGGCCGCAAGAGACCCAGTACTTC.

The chain recombines TRBV30 with TRBJ1-5; 9 bases are a match to TRBD1. The germline V gene has CDR1 GTSNPN and CDR2 SVGIG (reference sequence). The CDR3 contains 15 residues. With 4 bases clipped from V and 5 bases from J, the junction kept 9 bases outside the gene matches. The CDR3 nucleotides read TGTGCCTGGAACGGGCACAGGGGGCAGGATCAGCCCCAGCATTTT. As protein: CAWNGHRGQDQPQHF.

This chain joins TRBV5-1 and TRBJ2-1, with D possibly being TRBD1 (7 bases). V lost 0 bases, J lost 2 bases, and 12 bases lay in between. The CDR3 spans 16 residues. Germline V gene lookup returns CDR1 SGHRS and CDR2 YFSETQ. CDR3 protein: CASSLDQGGTYNEQFF. CDR3 sequence (DNA): TGCGCCAGCAGCTTGGACCAGGGGGGTACCTACAATGAGCAGTTCTTC.

V usage is TRBV4-3 and J usage is TRBJ1-1; TRBD1 might be the D (6 bases). Germline CDR1 reads LGHNA; CDR2 reads YSLEER. The CDR3 is 15 amino acids. V lost 0 bases to trimming and J lost 6 bases, with 14 bases between them. The CDR3: CASSQDPQGIAEAFF. In DNA, the CDR3 is TGCGCCAGCAGCCAAGATCCGCAGGGGATCGCTGAAGCTTTCTTT.

The J gene is TRBJ1-3, the V gene TRBV30; 7 bases align to TRBD1. In germline, CDR1 is GTSNPN, CDR2 SVGIG (reference sequence). V lost 2 bases to trimming and J lost 8 bases; unmatched junction nucleotides: 9. This CDR3 region has 14 residues. CDR3 loop: CAWSPLNRGDTIYF. The CDR3 DNA reads TGTGCCTGGAGTCCCCTAAACAGGGGTGACACCATATATTTT.

J is TRBJ2-7 and V is TRBV5-1; 9 nucleotides match TRBD1. CDR1 SGHRS and CDR2 YFSETQ come from the germline V gene. CDR3 size: 15 residues. V was pared by 3 bases and J by 0 bases, with 4 bases of the junction left unmatched. The CDR3 DNA is TGCGCCAGCAGCTCAACAGGGGGCATCTCCTACGAGCAGTACTTC. Its translation: CASSSTGGISYEQYF.

This clone has a handful of counts. The gene calls are TRBV27 and TRBJ2-3, with TRBD2 identical over 9 bases. Germline V gives CDR1 MNHEY, CDR2 SMNVEV (reference sequence). There are 16 residues in the CDR3. J gave up 3 bases and V 6 bases, and 10 bases lay outside the gene matches. The chain's CDR3 is CASSHDPSGETDTQYF. Written as DNA, the CDR3 is TGTGCCAGCAGCCACGACCCTAGCGGGGAAACAGATACGCAGTATTTT.

There are a few counts of this clone. The chain combines TRBV9 with TRBJ2-3; D is uncertain. Germline lookup yields CDR1 SGDLS and CDR2 YYNGEE. The CDR3 has 15 residues. The ends were cut back, 1 base at V and 4 bases at J, with 13 bases in the middle. This CDR3 reads CASSVTVSVADTQYF. DNA for the CDR3: TGTGCCAGCAGCGTAACGGTCAGCGTCGCAGATACGCAGTATTTT.

This rearrangement joins TRBV6-1 to TRBJ1-4, with D possibly being TRBD1 (6 bases). The germline V gene encodes CDR1 MNHNS and CDR2 SASEGT. There are 13 residues in the CDR3. V shed 6 bases and J shed 7 bases, with 12 bases lying between them. The chain's CDR3 is CASRRQDAEKLFF. In DNA, the CDR3 is TGTGCCAGCAGGAGACAGGACGCTGAAAAACTGTTTTTT.

This clone was counted between two and nine times. The J gene is TRBJ2-7, the V gene TRBV6-5; D is perhaps TRBD2 (5 bases). Germline V gives CDR1 MNHEY, CDR2 SVGAGI. Trimming stripped 2 bases from V and 5 bases from J, with 13 bases between. The CDR3 is 14 residues long. Here the CDR3 reads CASSYQRELDEQYF. The CDR3 DNA reads as TGTGCCAGCAGTTACCAGAGGGAATTGGACGAGCAGTACTTC.

The gene calls are TRBV5-4 and TRBJ2-1, with 13 bases lining up with TRBD2. This CDR3 comprises 15 residues. The germline CDR1 and CDR2 sequences are SGHNT and YYREEE (reference sequence). V lost 4 bases and J lost 6; bases outside the gene matches: 4. CDR3 in amino acids: CASSPGLAGRNEQFF. In DNA form, the CDR3 reads TGTGCCAGCAGCCCGGGACTAGCGGGGCGCAATGAGCAGTTCTTC.

This chain uses TRBV27 with TRBJ2-7; TRBD2 is a possible D gene (6 bases). The CDR3 is 14 amino acids. Germline-derived CDR1 and CDR2 are MNHEY and SMNVEV (reference sequence). V dropped 3 bases and J dropped 3 bases, with 12 bases sitting between them. In nucleotides, the CDR3 is TGTGCCAGCAGTTTCGGGGGATCAGACTACGAGCAGTACTTC. Protein sequence: CASSFGGSDYEQYF.

V and J are TRBV10-1 and TRBJ2-2; unclear D gene. This CDR3 spans 14 amino acids. The V gene lost 8 bases and the J gene lost 4 bases, with 14 bases spanning the gap. Germline V CDR1 and CDR2: WNHNN, SYGVQD (reference sequence). The CDR3 sequence is CASSRLGPTGELFF. The CDR3 DNA is TGCGCCAGCTCCCGTCTTGGCCCCACCGGGGAGCTGTTTTTT.

This chain connects TRBV19 to TRBJ2-7; 7 nucleotides agree with TRBD2. The CDR3 sequence is 13 residues long. Germline V gene sequence: CDR1 LNHDA, CDR2 SQIVND (reference sequence). Unmatched junction bases numbered 4, after V lost 3 bases and J lost 5 bases. CDR3 coding DNA: TGTGCCAGTAGTATTTTTCGGGGGGACGAGCAGTACTTC. This gives the protein CASSIFRGDEQYF.

The gene calls are TRBV9 and TRBJ1-1; D unclear. V lost 0 bases and J 4 bases, leaving 10 bases between the germline ends. This CDR3 is built from 14 residues. Germline values: CDR1 SGDLS, CDR2 YYNGEE. The CDR3 DNA reads TGTGCCAGCAGCGTAGATCCAGGTACCACTGAAGCTTTCTTT. It is translated as CASSVDPGTTEAFF.

This clone has more than one count but fewer than ten. The V and J genes are TRBV19 and TRBJ1-1; D call uncertain. CDR1 LNHDA and CDR2 SQIVND come from the germline V gene (reference sequence). The CDR3 is 13 residues long. Deletions cut 7 bases from V and 3 bases from J, with 12 bases between. CDR3 residues: CASNRERDTEAFF. As DNA, the CDR3 is TGTGCCAGTAATCGGGAAAGGGACACTGAAGCTTTCTTT.

This clone was detected a few times. The chain joins TRBV9 to TRBJ2-3; D not certain. Trimming left V 4 bases short and J 5 bases short, with 11 bases between. The CDR3 spans 13 residues. Germline values: CDR1 SGDLS, CDR2 YYNGEE. CDR3 DNA: TGTGCCAGCAGCTTTGGCCTTTTAGATACGCAGTATTTT. Translated: CASSFGLLDTQYF.

This chain uses TRBV14 with TRBJ2-3, with TRBD2 matching 8 bases. Per the germline V gene, CDR1 is SGHDN and CDR2 is FVKESK. The CDR3 runs 15 residues. V lost 0 bases and J lost 12; bases outside the gene matches: 11. The CDR3 sequence is CASSQDSSGAWSQYF. CDR3 nucleotide sequence: TGTGCCAGCAGCCAAGACAGTAGCGGGGCCTGGTCCCAGTATTTT.